This is a list of T cell receptor beta chains from one sample in a study of OX40 agonist ivuxolimab in advanced cancers. Assay used: immunoSEQ multiplex PCR; TCRdb lists only in-frame clones, some missing. The table records around 79,000 clones, about nine tenths of them present only once. Here the sequenced sample was CD4+ or CD8+ T cells sorted from blood, taken in a trial of the OX40 agonist ivuxolimab. Receptor source: an adult with an advanced solid tumor such as melanoma, head and neck, liver or kidney cancer. CDR3s include the opening cysteine and the closing phenylalanine or tryptophan. A D gene is named only where the DNA matches it firmly. Only some rows state a clone size, as once, few, many or a class for expanded clones.

J gene	D gene	clone size	V gene	CDR3 protein	CDR3 DNA
TRBJ1-6	-	-	TRBV6-5	CASSSQGDNSPLHF	TGTGCCAGCAGTTCCCAGGGTGATAATTCACCCCTCCACTTT
TRBJ1-4	-	-	TRBV7-6	CASSSDLGTNEKLFF	TGTGCCAGCAGTTCGGACCTGGGCACTAATGAAAAACTGTTTTTT
TRBJ2-7	-	-	TRBV4-1	CASSREGTPSIEQYF	TGCGCCAGCAGCCGCGAGGGGACCCCATCGATCGAGCAGTACTTC
TRBJ2-4	TRBD1	-	TRBV28	CASSLQGAGKNIQYF	TGTGCCAGCAGCTTACAGGGGGCCGGCAAAAACATTCAGTACTTC
TRBJ2-2	-	few	TRBV19	CASSIGFPGELFF	TGTGCCAGTAGTATAGGGTTTCCCGGGGAGCTGTTTTTT
TRBJ1-4	-	once	TRBV30	CAWSGGAQFPLYEKLFF	TGTGCCTGGAGTGGCGGGGCTCAATTCCCCTTATATGAAAAACTGTTTTTT
TRBJ1-1	TRBD1	-	TRBV11-2	CASSVDRGRVTEAFF	TGTGCCAGCAGCGTCGACAGGGGGCGGGTCACTGAAGCTTTCTTT
TRBJ2-1	-	-	TRBV11-2	CASSLMAAGDEQFF	TGTGCCAGCAGCTTAATGGCGGCTGGGGATGAGCAGTTCTTC
TRBJ2-1	TRBD2	once	TRBV6-1	CASQTSGRYNEQFF	TGTGCCAGCCAGACTAGCGGGAGGTATAATGAGCAGTTCTTC
TRBJ2-1	TRBD2	-	TRBV10-3	CAISEGSGLAGRDEQFF	TGTGCCATCAGTGAAGGGTCGGGACTAGCGGGGAGGGATGAGCAGTTCTTC
TRBJ2-5	-	-	TRBV6-5	CASSPTGPSQETQYF	TGTGCCAGCAGTCCCACCGGTCCCTCCCAAGAGACCCAGTACTTC
TRBJ2-5	TRBD1	-	TRBV2	CATTRTGGETQYF	TGTGCCACGACTCGGACAGGGGGAGAGACCCAGTACTTC
TRBJ2-2	TRBD2	-	TRBV27	CASSLRGLAANTGELFF	TGTGCCAGCAGTTTAAGAGGCCTAGCGGCCAACACCGGGGAGCTGTTTTTT
TRBJ1-1	-	-	TRBV7-8	CASSLNRDGTEAFF	TGTGCCAGCAGCCTCAACAGGGATGGGACTGAAGCTTTCTTT
TRBJ1-2	TRBD1	-	TRBV5-6	CASSLAGWGQSYHTF	TGTGCCAGCAGCTTGGCCGGGTGGGGACAGTCTTACCACACCTTC
TRBJ2-1	TRBD2	-	TRBV7-6	CASSLGTERGVEQFF	TGTGCCAGCAGCTTAGGGACCGAGCGGGGGGTAGAGCAGTTCTTC
TRBJ2-5	-	-	TRBV20-1	CSVAKETQYF	TGCAGTGTGGCGAAAGAGACCCAGTACTTC
TRBJ2-1	-	-	TRBV7-3	CASSLTQDGGRNEQFF	TGTGCCAGCAGCTTAACGCAGGACGGCGGCCGGAATGAGCAGTTCTTC
TRBJ2-5	-	-	TRBV7-8	CASSLANQRWETQYF	TGTGCCAGCAGCTTAGCGAACCAAAGGTGGGAGACCCAGTACTTC
TRBJ2-5	-	-	TRBV27	CASSPDTQETQYF	TGTGCCAGCAGCCCGGACACTCAAGAGACCCAGTACTTC
TRBJ1-2	-	-	TRBV10-3	CATHRTAINYGYTF	TGTGCCACCCACCGGACAGCAATTAACTATGGCTACACCTTC
TRBJ1-5	-	-	TRBV30	CAWSSDSYNQPQHF	TGTGCCTGGAGTTCCGACAGCTACAATCAGCCCCAGCATTTT
TRBJ2-7	-	once	TRBV4-1	CASSQDRIPPYEQYF	TGCGCCAGCAGCCAAGACAGGATCCCACCCTACGAGCAGTACTTC
TRBJ2-1	TRBD2	-	TRBV5-1	CASSSEGTSGAVTRGKNYNEQFF	TGCGCCAGCAGCTCGGAGGGGACTAGCGGGGCCGTTACGAGGGGGAAGAACTACAATGAGCAGTTCTTC
TRBJ2-7	TRBD2	-	TRBV5-1	CASRDDGGREQYF	TGCGCCAGTCGGGACGACGGGGGGAGAGAGCAGTACTTC
TRBJ2-7	TRBD2	-	TRBV10-3	CAISESSGGALYEQYF	TGTGCCATCAGTGAGTCGAGCGGGGGGGCTCTATACGAGCAGTACTTC
TRBJ2-5	-	-	TRBV27	CAKLRRGQGETQYF	TGTGCCAAGCTGCGGCGGGGGCAGGGAGAGACCCAGTACTTC
TRBJ1-2	-	-	TRBV10-3	CAISESTGQGGNYGYTF	TGTGCCATCAGTGAGTCTACAGGACAAGGAGGGAACTATGGCTACACCTTC
TRBJ1-2	TRBD1	-	TRBV29-1	CSAQIQGAGYGYTF	TGCAGCGCCCAGATACAGGGGGCGGGCTATGGCTACACCTTC
TRBJ1-1	-	-	TRBV7-2	CASRSTDTEAFF	TGTGCCAGCAGATCCACGGACACTGAAGCTTTCTTT
TRBJ1-1	-	few	TRBV5-1	CASSSEPGTEAFF	TGCGCCAGCAGCTCCGAACCAGGCACTGAAGCTTTCTTT
TRBJ2-2	-	-	TRBV19	CASSMNTGELFF	TGTGCCAGTAGTATGAACACCGGGGAGCTGTTTTTT
TRBJ2-5	-	-	TRBV5-1	CASSLARGGAQETQYF	TGCGCCAGCAGCTTGGCCCGAGGAGGGGCCCAAGAGACCCAGTACTTC
TRBJ1-5	-	-	TRBV5-5	CASSLDNYSNQPQHF	TGTGCCAGCAGCTTGGACAACTATAGCAATCAGCCCCAGCATTTT
TRBJ1-4	-	-	TRBV5-1	CASSFGQGREKLFF	TGCGCCAGCAGCTTCGGGCAGGGGAGGGAAAAACTGTTTTTT
TRBJ2-3	-	-	TRBV18	CASSPVGTDTQYF	TGTGCCAGCTCACCCGTCGGCACAGATACGCAGTATTTT
TRBJ2-6	-	few	TRBV18	CASSPSRVTGANVLTF	TGTGCCAGCTCACCGAGCAGGGTAACTGGGGCCAACGTCCTGACTTTC
TRBJ2-1	-	-	TRBV7-8	CASSLGAGYNEQFF	TGTGCCAGCAGCTTAGGTGCGGGTTACAATGAGCAGTTCTTC
TRBJ2-3	TRBD1	-	TRBV18	CASSSRQGITDTQYF	TGTGCCAGCTCATCGCGACAGGGGATCACAGATACGCAGTATTTT
TRBJ1-2	-	-	TRBV4-1	CASSQEAYKILGPYGYTF	TGCGCCAGCAGCCAAGAAGCATATAAAATTTTAGGGCCCTATGGCTACACCTTC
TRBJ1-3	-	-	TRBV6-6	CASSIIRAGSGNTIYF	TGTGCCAGCAGTATCATCAGGGCGGGCTCTGGAAACACCATATATTTT
TRBJ1-3	-	-	TRBV19	CASSIARRQSGNTIYF	TGTGCCAGTAGTATAGCCCGGCGCCAATCTGGAAACACCATATATTTT
TRBJ2-7	-	-	TRBV9	CASKPGPGAYEQYF	TGTGCCAGCAAGCCGGGACCGGGCGCCTACGAGCAGTACTTC
TRBJ2-7	-	few	TRBV19	CASSSWGGQNYEQYF	TGTGCCAGTAGTTCCTGGGGAGGACAGAACTACGAGCAGTACTTC
TRBJ2-7	-	once	TRBV5-1	CASSLTQGNFYEQYF	TGCGCCAGCAGCCTTACCCAGGGGAACTTCTACGAGCAGTACTTC
TRBJ2-1	TRBD2	-	TRBV10-3	CASGGLAGNEQFF	TGTGCCAGTGGCGGACTAGCGGGAAATGAGCAGTTCTTC
TRBJ2-7	-	-	TRBV6-5	CASSYSRRGVYEQYF	TGTGCCAGCAGTTATTCGCGGAGGGGAGTCTACGAGCAGTACTTC
TRBJ2-2	TRBD1	-	TRBV6-5	CASSYGTGDTGELFF	TGTGCCAGCAGTTACGGGACAGGGGATACCGGGGAGCTGTTTTTT
TRBJ2-5	-	-	TRBV28	CASIPPGIGETQYF	TGTGCCAGCATCCCCCCGGGGATAGGAGAGACCCAGTACTTC